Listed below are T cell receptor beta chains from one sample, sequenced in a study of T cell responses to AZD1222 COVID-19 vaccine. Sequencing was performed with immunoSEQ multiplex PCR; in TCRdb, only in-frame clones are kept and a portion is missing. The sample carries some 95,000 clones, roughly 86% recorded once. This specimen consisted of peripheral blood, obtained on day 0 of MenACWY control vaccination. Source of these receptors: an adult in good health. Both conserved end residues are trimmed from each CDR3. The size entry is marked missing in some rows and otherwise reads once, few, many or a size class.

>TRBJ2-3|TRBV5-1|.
ASSLVGTTTDTQY
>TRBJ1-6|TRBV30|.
AWSGGQSTGTPLH
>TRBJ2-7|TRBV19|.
ASSIAGVTSYEQY
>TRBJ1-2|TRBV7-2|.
ASSSLAGPNYGYT
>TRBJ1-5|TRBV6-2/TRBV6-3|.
ASSYGGFNQPQH
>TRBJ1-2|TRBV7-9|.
ASSLGRTYTYGYT
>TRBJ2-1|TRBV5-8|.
ASSLGWAYNEQF
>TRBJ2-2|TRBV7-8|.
ASSLSTGTNTGELF
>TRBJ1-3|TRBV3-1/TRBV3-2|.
ASSQELQGAGNTIY
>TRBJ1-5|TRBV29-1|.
SVSVGGESNQPQH
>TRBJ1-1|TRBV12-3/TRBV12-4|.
ASSLSANTEAF
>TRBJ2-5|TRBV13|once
ASSHRVYQETQY
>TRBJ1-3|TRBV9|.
ASSRPGSLRNTIY
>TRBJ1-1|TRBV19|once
ASSIGANTEAF
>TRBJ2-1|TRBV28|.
ASSQPGTTLNNEQF
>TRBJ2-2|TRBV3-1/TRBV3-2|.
ASSPGLAGERSGELF
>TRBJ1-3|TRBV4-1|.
ASSQDLAVSRNTIY
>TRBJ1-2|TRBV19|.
ASSNSGTGRYGYT
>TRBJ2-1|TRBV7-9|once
ASSYRSKNNEQF
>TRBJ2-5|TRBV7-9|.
ASSLRVGETQY
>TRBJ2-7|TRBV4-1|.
ASSQVPNYEQY
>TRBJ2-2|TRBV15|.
ATSRDHPSGEDTGELF
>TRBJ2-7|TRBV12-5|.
ASGLAHLSEQY
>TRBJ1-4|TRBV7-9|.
ASSSTRVFDEKLF
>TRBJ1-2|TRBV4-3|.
ASSVRPRNPGYT
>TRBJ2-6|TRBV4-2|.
ASSQDAGTGANVLT
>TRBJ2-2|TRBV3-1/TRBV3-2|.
ASSTGPTGELF
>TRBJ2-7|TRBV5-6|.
ASSLRSYEQY
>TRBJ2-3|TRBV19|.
ATTGRETDTQY
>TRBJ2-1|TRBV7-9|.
ASSRLAGIDEQF
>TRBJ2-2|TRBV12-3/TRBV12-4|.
ASIGQNTGELF
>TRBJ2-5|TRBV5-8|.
ASSFLETQY
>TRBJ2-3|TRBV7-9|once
ASSFETLTTDTQY
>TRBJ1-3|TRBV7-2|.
ASSLVGGSGNTIY
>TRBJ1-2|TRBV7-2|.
ASSLDRGRHYGYT
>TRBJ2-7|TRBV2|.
AAGGQSYEQY
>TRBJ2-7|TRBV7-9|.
ASSLFPGKAPYEQY
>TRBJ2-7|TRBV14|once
ASSQTGGYEEQY
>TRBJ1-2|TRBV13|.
ASSLGTGNYGYT
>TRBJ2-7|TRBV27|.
ASSFRDTYEQY
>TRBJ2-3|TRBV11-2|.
ASSTVKLLEVPDTQY
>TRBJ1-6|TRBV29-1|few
SVGTGADSPLH
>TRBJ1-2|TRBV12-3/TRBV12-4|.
ASRRVSNYGYT
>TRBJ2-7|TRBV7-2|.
ASSLLKGTEQY
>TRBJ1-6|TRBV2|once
ASSEGQGHASPLH
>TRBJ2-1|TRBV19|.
ASSVDRYSYNEQF
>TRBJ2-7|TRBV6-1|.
ASSELDSLYEQY
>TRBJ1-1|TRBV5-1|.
ASSLARYGVNTEAF
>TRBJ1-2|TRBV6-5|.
ASRKSGQGGGYT
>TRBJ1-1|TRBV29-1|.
SVDSWTDTEAF
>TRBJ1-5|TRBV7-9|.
ASSSTGIQPQH
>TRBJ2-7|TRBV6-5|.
ASSYPRGGRYEQY
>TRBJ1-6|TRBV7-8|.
ASSQSNSPLH
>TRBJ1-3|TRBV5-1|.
ASRADRRNTIY
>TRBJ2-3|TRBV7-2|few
ASSGNYPRGADTQY